These 29 T cell receptor beta chains were sequenced from one sample in a study of cytomegalovirus exposure and HLA in healthy donors. The PCR was carried out with 60 Vbeta primers and 13 Jbeta primers. Measured with immunoSEQ multiplex PCR; TCRdb has only the in-frame clones, and not every one. The sample shows about 99,000 clones, 60% to 80% of them seen only once. The sample was PBMCs. These receptors were obtained from a man aged 60-69 years in good health and CMV-seropositive.

The rearrangement joins TRBV6-1 to TRBJ2-5; TRBD2 is a possible D gene (6 bases). The CDR3 length is 14 residues. Germline V gene data show CDR1 as MNHNS and CDR2 as SASEGT. V gave up 3 bases and J gave up 1 base, with 9 bases separating them. The CDR3 reads CASSETSFQETQYF. As DNA, the CDR3 is TGTGCCAGCAGTGAGACTAGTTTCCAAGAGACCCAGTACTTC.

This clone has just one count. The chain couples TRBV4-3 to TRBJ1-2; 9 bases fit TRBD1. The CDR3 spans 14 residues. CDR1 is LGHNA and CDR2 is YSLEER in the germline V gene. V lost 0 bases and J lost 5; bases outside the gene matches: 1. CDR3 nucleotides: TGCGCCAGCAGCCAAGAAGGGACAGGGTATGGCTACACCTTC. The encoded protein is CASSQEGTGYGYTF.

The J gene is TRBJ2-3, the V gene TRBV5-6; 15 bases map to TRBD2. V shed 4 bases and J 4 bases; nucleotides not matched to a gene: 7. This CDR3 spans 17 amino acids. The germline CDR1 and CDR2 sequences are SGHDT and YYEEEE. The CDR3 DNA reads as TGTGCCAGCAGCGGAGGACTAGCGGGGGGGCACGCAGATACGCAGTATTTT. Protein product: CASSGGLAGGHADTQYF.

V usage is TRBV7-9 and J usage is TRBJ1-5; perhaps TRBD1 as D (5 bases). Germline values: CDR1 SEHNR, CDR2 FQNEAQ (reference sequence). The length of the CDR3 is 15 residues. V was cut by 1 base and J by 6 bases, with 13 bases left in between. CDR3 bases: TGTGCCAGCAGCTTAGTAGGAGGGGAGGGTCAGCCCCAGCATTTT. Protein product: CASSLVGGEGQPQHF. The whole variable domain, filled in from reference TRBV7-9 and TRBJ1-5, reads DTGVSQNPRHKITKRGQNVTFRCDPISEHNRLYWYRQTLGQGPEFLTYFQNEAQLEKSRLLSDRFSAERPKGSFSTLEIQRTEQGDSAMYLCASSLVGGEGQPQHFGDGTRLSIL.

This chain joins TRBV5-5 and TRBJ1-3; D might be TRBD1 (6 bases). The CDR3 contains 15 residues. CDR1 and CDR2 (germline): SGHKS, YYEKEE (reference sequence). Trimming took off 4 bases at V and 0 bases at J, with 11 bases between the two ends. This CDR3 is CASSQMTGSGNTIYF. The CDR3 nucleotides are TGTGCCAGCAGCCAGATGACAGGCTCTGGAAACACCATATATTTT. Filled out from reference TRBV5-5 and TRBJ1-3, the complete variable domain reads DAGVTQSPTHLIKTRGQQVTLRCSPISGHKSVSWYQQVLGQGPQFIFQYYEKEERGRGNFPDRFSARQFPNYSSELNVNALLLGDSALYLCASSQMTGSGNTIYFGEGSWLTVV.

A few counts support this clone. The J gene is TRBJ1-4, the V gene TRBV5-1, with D possibly matching TRBD1 (5 bases). This CDR3 spans 14 amino acids. Trimming left V 4 bases short and J 0 bases short, with 7 bases between. CDR1 and CDR2 from the germline V gene are SGHRS and YFSETQ. The CDR3 protein is CASSADTTNEKLFF. The CDR3 DNA follows: TGCGCCAGCAGCGCGGACACAACTAATGAAAAACTGTTTTTT.

The rearrangement links TRBV10-3 to TRBJ2-5; 7 bases match TRBD1. Germline V gene lookup returns CDR1 ENHRY and CDR2 SYGVKD. V gave up 2 bases and J gave up 5 bases; unmatched junction bases: 8. This CDR3 is 15 amino acids long. In DNA, the CDR3 is TGTGCCATCAGTGAGGAAAACAGGGGCGGGGAGACCCAGTACTTC. Translated, it gives CAISEENRGGETQYF.

The rearrangement uses TRBV9 and TRBJ1-2; 7 bases agree with TRBD1. The CDR3 is 14 amino acids. Germline CDR1 is SGDLS and CDR2 is YYNGEE. The V segment lost 4 bases and the J segment 4 bases; nucleotides outside the gene matches: 7. This CDR3 reads CASSQNRGVYGYTF. CDR3 sequence (DNA): TGTGCCAGCAGCCAAAACAGGGGAGTCTATGGCTACACCTTC.

In its sample, this clone was seen once. The CDR3 here is CASSGTGGLSGNTIYF. The DNA for the CDR3 is TGTGCCAGTTCGGGGACAGGGGGCCTTTCTGGAAACACCATATATTTT. The chain carries TRBV11-2 and TRBJ1-3, with TRBD1 identical over 12 bases. Germline lookup yields CDR1 SGHAT and CDR2 FQNNGV. V was clipped by 9 bases and J by 1 base; unmatched bases: 7. The CDR3 runs to 16 residues.

This chain connects TRBV6-5 to TRBJ2-7; tentative D call: TRBD2 (5 bases). V dropped 2 bases and J dropped 3 bases, with 14 bases sitting between them. Per germline, CDR1 MNHEY and CDR2 SVGAGI. The CDR3 covers 15 residues. The CDR3 DNA follows: TGTGCCAGCAGTTACCTCCGGGAACCACTCTACGAGCAGTACTTC. It codes for CASSYLREPLYEQYF.

The chain carries TRBV19 and TRBJ1-5; D is perhaps TRBD1 (6 bases). Germline V gene sequence: CDR1 LNHDA, CDR2 SQIVND (reference sequence). The CDR3 contains 18 residues. V was trimmed by 5 bases and J by 1 base, leaving 21 bases between them. CDR3 protein: CASSAAAGGTRSNQPQHF. CDR3 bases: TGTGCCAGTAGTGCCGCCGCCGGGGGGACAAGGAGCAATCAGCCCCAGCATTTT.

This chain links TRBV21-1 with TRBJ2-7; TRBD2, the table's D call, was not compared with the DNA. TRBV21-1 is a pseudogene locus. The CDR3 contains 17 residues. The CDR3 sequence: CASSKGGSGGSSYEQYF. In DNA, the CDR3 is TGTGCCAGCAGCAAAGGGGGCAGCGGGGGGAGCTCCTACGAGCAGTACTTC.

The rearrangement links TRBV19 to TRBJ2-1; 8 nucleotides align to TRBD1. Losses at the gene ends were 1 base for V and 8 bases for J; bases not matched to a gene: 4. Germline V gene sequence: CDR1 LNHDA, CDR2 SQIVND (reference sequence). The CDR3 is 14 residues long. This CDR3 reads CASSIGQGAYEQFF. The CDR3 bases are TGTGCCAGTAGTATAGGCCAGGGGGCCTATGAGCAGTTCTTC.

In this sample, this clone turned up once. The chain is built from TRBV19 and TRBJ1-2; D is perhaps TRBD1 (6 bases). The CDR3 is 15 amino acids. From germline, CDR1 is LNHDA and CDR2 SQIVND (reference sequence). V shed 11 bases and J shed 8 bases, with 27 bases lying between them. CDR3 nucleotide sequence: TGTGCCTCCCAGGGGCGGCGAACCACTATGAGGGGCTACACCTTC. Its protein is CASQGRRTTMRGYTF. Drawing the rest from reference TRBV19 and TRBJ1-2, the complete variable domain is DGGITQSPKYLFRKEGQNVTLSCEQNLNHDAMYWYRQDPGQGLRLIYYSQIVNDFQKGDIAEGYSVSREKKESFPLTVTSAQKNPTAFYLCASQGRRTTMRGYTFGSGTRLTVV.

This clone was seen only once. This chain connects TRBV19 to TRBJ1-2; 8 positions agree with TRBD1. The CDR3 length is 14 residues. Looked up from germline, CDR1 is LNHDA and CDR2 is SQIVND (reference sequence). The V and J ends lost 5 bases and 5 bases, in that order; junction bases with no gene match: 7. The CDR3 DNA reads TGTGCCAGTAGTGGTACAGGGGGTGGGTATGGCTACACCTTC. Translation: CASSGTGGGYGYTF.

The chain combines TRBV10-1 with TRBJ2-3; TRBD1 is a possible D gene (7 bases). CDR1 is WNHNN and CDR2 is SYGVQD in the germline V gene (reference sequence). V was cut by 6 bases and J by 3 bases, with 19 bases left in between. CDR3 size: 16 residues. The CDR3 bases are TGCGCCAGCAGGGCCGGAGGGACAGAGGAAACAGATACGCAGTATTTT. Protein product: CASRAGGTEETDTQYF.

Comment on this clone: A junction boundary mismatches the germline segment, possibly from a read error. V and J are TRBV7-9 and TRBJ2-1, with D maybe TRBD1 (6 bases). Germline CDR1 SEHNR, CDR2 FQNEAQ (reference sequence). CDR3 length: 13 residues. The CDR3 bases are TGTTCCAGCAGCCAGGACAGCTACAATGAGCAGTTCTTC. Translated, it gives CSSSQDSYNEQFF.

This clone was counted between two and nine times. The V gene is TRBV7-6, the J gene TRBJ2-2, with a weak D call TRBD2 (6 bases). V was trimmed by 1 base and J by 5 bases, leaving 11 bases between them. Per the germline V gene, CDR1 is SGHVS and CDR2 is FNYEAQ. The CDR3 is 15 residues long. The CDR3 loop is CASSLGGVSTGELFF. The CDR3 nucleotides are TGTGCCAGCAGCTTAGGCGGGGTGTCGACCGGGGAGCTGTTTTTT.

This rearrangement joins TRBV5-1 to TRBJ2-1, with 7 bases that match TRBD1. Germline loops: CDR1 SGHRS, CDR2 YFSETQ. The CDR3 is 17 amino acids. Germline trimming cut 0 bases from V and 0 bases from J; bases unmatched to any gene: 6. CDR3 DNA: TGCGCCAGCAGCTTGGAAGGGGGCCTTAGCTCCTACAATGAGCAGTTCTTC. Translation: CASSLEGGLSSYNEQFF.

V is TRBV7-3 and J is TRBJ2-1; a possible D gene is TRBD2 (5 bases). V was cut by 5 bases and J by 10 bases, with 15 bases left in between. CDR3 length: 13 residues. Looked up from germline, CDR1 is SGHTA and CDR2 is FQGTGA. The CDR3 spells CASSSGLSPEQFF. The CDR3, as DNA: TGTGCCAGCAGCAGTGGACTCTCCCCCGAGCAGTTCTTC. The whole variable domain, filled in from reference TRBV7-3 and TRBJ2-1, reads GAGVSQTPSNKVTEKGKYVELRCDPISGHTALYWYRQSLGQGPEFLIYFQGTGAADDSGLPNDRFFAVRPEGSVSTLKIQRTERGDSAVYLCASSSGLSPEQFFGPGTRLTVL.

This clone was observed a single time. This sequence joins TRBV28 and TRBJ1-5; D might be TRBD1 (5 bases). Germline CDR1 and CDR2: MDHEN and SYDVKM. The CDR3 covers 15 residues. Trimming left V 6 bases short and J 3 bases short, with 15 bases between. CDR3 coding DNA: TGTGCCAGCAGCCGAGATGGGGCTAACAATCAGCCCCAGCATTTT. Its protein product is CASSRDGANNQPQHF.

The rearrangement links TRBV6-5 to TRBJ2-7; D unresolved. Trimming cost V 6 bases and J 6 bases, with 12 bases left between them. In germline, CDR1 is MNHEY, CDR2 SVGAGI. The CDR3 totals 12 residues. In DNA form, the CDR3 reads TGTGCCAGCAGCCTATACCCAGGCGAGCAGTACTTC. Protein sequence: CASSLYPGEQYF.

The chain couples TRBV4-3 to TRBJ2-2; D might be TRBD2 (7 bases). The CDR3 is 16 residues long. Germline CDR1 reads LGHNA; CDR2 reads YSLEER. V lost 2 bases, J lost 4 bases, and 14 bases lay in between. The CDR3, as DNA: TGCGCCAGCAGCCAACCGGGGGGCGGAGGCACCGGGGAGCTGTTTTTT. Translation: CASSQPGGGGTGELFF.

The V and J genes are TRBV14 and TRBJ2-1, with TRBD2 as a possible D gene (5 bases). The V gene lost 1 base and the J gene lost 5 bases, with 12 bases spanning the gap. CDR3 size: 15 residues. Germline V gives CDR1 SGHDN, CDR2 FVKESK. The CDR3 DNA reads as TGTGCCAGCAGCCAAGCTGGAGGCGGAAACAATGAGCAGTTCTTC. Amino acids: CASSQAGGGNNEQFF.

The DNA for the CDR3 is TGTGCCAGCAGCTTACCAAACAGGGAAGAGACCCAGTACTTC. This codes for CASSLPNREETQYF. This chain links TRBV7-9 with TRBJ2-5; tentatively, D is TRBD1 (6 bases). With 2 bases removed from V and 3 bases from J, the gap between germline ends came to 10 bases. Germline lookup yields CDR1 SEHNR and CDR2 FQNEAQ (reference sequence). CDR3 size: 14 residues.

This chain connects TRBV7-9 to TRBJ2-3; TRBD2 matches at 7 bases. CDR1 is SEHNR, CDR2 FQNEAQ, per germline (reference sequence). This CDR3 region has 14 residues. V was clipped by 3 bases and J by 6 bases; unmatched bases: 6. The CDR3 here is CASSLGLNFDTQYF. The CDR3 DNA reads as TGTGCCAGCAGCTTGGGACTAAATTTCGATACGCAGTATTTT.

The chain uses TRBV11-3 and TRBJ1-3; D call uncertain. The germline gives CDR1 SGHNT, CDR2 YENEEA. Trimming removed 4 bases at V and 5 bases at J, with 9 bases between. This CDR3 spans 13 amino acids. The CDR3 region is CASSSGDRNTIYF. Written as DNA, the CDR3 is TGTGCCAGCAGCTCCGGAGATCGAAACACCATATATTTT.

V is TRBV5-1 and J is TRBJ2-1; 7 bases fit TRBD1. The germline V gene encodes CDR1 SGHRS and CDR2 YFSETQ. With 4 bases clipped from V and 5 bases from J, the junction kept 12 bases outside the gene matches. This CDR3 spans 16 amino acids. The CDR3 reads CASSPLGDRFNNEQFF. The CDR3 DNA reads as TGCGCCAGCAGCCCCCTAGGGGACAGATTTAACAATGAGCAGTTCTTC.

The rearrangement joins TRBV10-2 to TRBJ1-2; 7 nucleotides agree with TRBD1. V lost 5 bases and J lost 8; bases outside the gene matches: 5. This CDR3 region has 12 residues. Germline loops: CDR1 WSHSY, CDR2 SAAADI. The CDR3 protein is CASSSRQGGYTF. CDR3 in DNA: TGCGCCAGCAGTTCAAGACAGGGCGGCTACACCTTC.